These 9 T cell receptor beta chains came from one sample sequenced in a study of blood T cells in healthy people across ages. Next came a second PCR, run for about 7 to 11 cycles, which used a sample-barcoded 5' primer along with a J-beta primer mix. TCRdb fed the 5' RACE reads into MiXCR, producing one record per CDR3 protein. This sample has about 640,000 distinct CDR3 sequences; approximately 50% occur once, and the top ten carry 30% to 40%. The specimen sequenced was blood. Source of these receptors: a man in his 60s in good health.

The table lists this clonotype with a few counts. The rearrangement uses TRBV5-1 and TRBJ1-2; D perhaps matches TRBD1 (5 bases). Trimming removed 6 bases from V and 8 bases from J, with 23 bases in between. Germline CDR1 is SGHRS and CDR2 is YFSETQ. The CDR3 has 15 residues. For the CDR3, the DNA is TGCGCCAGCACCCTAGACAGCCCGCTGAGTGGGGGCTACACCTTC. Its translation is CASTLDSPLSGGYTF.

The chain is built from TRBV6-1 and TRBJ1-1; 7 bases are a match to TRBD1. Germline-derived CDR1 and CDR2 are MNHNS and SASEGT. The CDR3 has 13 residues. V was clipped by 6 bases and J by 6 bases; unmatched bases: 7. The DNA for the CDR3 is TGTGCCAGCAGGACCCTCGACAGGGCTGAAGCTTTCTTT. It encodes CASRTLDRAEAFF.

V gene TRBV20-1 combines with J gene TRBJ2-5; 7 bases agree with TRBD1. V trimming: 5 bases; J trimming: 11 bases; junction bases outside the gene matches: 14. CDR1 and CDR2 (germline): DFQATT, SNEGSKA (reference sequence). The CDR3 has 13 amino acids. The CDR3 DNA follows: TGCAGTGCTCCGAGAAGTACAGGGGCTGAGCAGTACTTC. Encoded protein: CSAPRSTGAEQYF.

The chain uses TRBV29-1 and TRBJ2-3, with D unresolved. The CDR3 is made up of 14 amino acids. Germline V gene data show CDR1 as SQVTM and CDR2 as ANQGSEA. V lost 3 bases to trimming and J lost 1 base, with 11 bases between them. CDR3: CSVDRPQGTDTQYF. CDR3 in DNA: TGCAGCGTTGACCGTCCTCAAGGCACAGATACGCAGTATTTT.

This clonotype was counted at least ten times. The chain recombines TRBV20-1 with TRBJ2-5, with D perhaps matching TRBD1 (6 bases). Per the germline V gene, CDR1 is DFQATT and CDR2 is SNEGSKA (reference sequence). CDR3 size: 13 residues. V was pared by 6 bases and J by 4 bases, with 15 bases between. The CDR3 region has the DNA TGCAGTGCCCATGACAGGATAGTAGAGACCCAGTACTTC. Its protein is CSAHDRIVETQYF.

V and J are TRBV7-9 and TRBJ2-7; 10 bases fit TRBD2. This CDR3 is built from 14 residues. Unmatched junction bases numbered 2, after V lost 3 bases and J lost 3 bases. From germline, CDR1 is SEHNR and CDR2 FQNEAQ (reference sequence). The CDR3 DNA reads as TGTGCCAGCAGCTTCCTAGCGGGGGACTACGAGCAGTACTTC. It translates to CASSFLAGDYEQYF.

CDR3 amino acids: CASSLGAGTRGTDTQYF. The CDR3 nucleotides are TGTGCCAGCAGCTTAGGGGCCGGGACAAGGGGCACAGATACGCAGTATTTT. The V and J genes are TRBV7-9 and TRBJ2-3; tentative D call: TRBD1 (6 bases). The CDR3 has 17 residues. The V gene's germline CDR1 is SEHNR and CDR2 FQNEAQ (reference sequence). The germline V and J ends were trimmed by 1 base and 1 base, with 15 bases remaining between them.

The table lists this clonotype with a few counts. The chain recombines TRBV2 with TRBJ1-1; D not resolved. Germline CDR1 reads SNHLY; CDR2 reads FYNNEI. V lost 0 bases to trimming and J lost 3 bases, with 11 bases between them. This CDR3 has 15 residues. The CDR3 nucleotides are TGTGCCAGCAGTGAAGCGCCCGGGATGTACACTGAAGCTTTCTTT. It codes for CASSEAPGMYTEAFF.

The chain employs TRBV12-3 or TRBV12-4 and TRBJ2-2; D gene ambiguous. The ends were cut back, 5 bases at V and 6 bases at J, with 7 bases in the middle. The CDR3 runs to 12 residues. The CDR3 coding sequence is TGTGCCAGCAGTCATGGGCCCGGGGAGCTGTTTTTT. Translation gives CASSHGPGELFF.